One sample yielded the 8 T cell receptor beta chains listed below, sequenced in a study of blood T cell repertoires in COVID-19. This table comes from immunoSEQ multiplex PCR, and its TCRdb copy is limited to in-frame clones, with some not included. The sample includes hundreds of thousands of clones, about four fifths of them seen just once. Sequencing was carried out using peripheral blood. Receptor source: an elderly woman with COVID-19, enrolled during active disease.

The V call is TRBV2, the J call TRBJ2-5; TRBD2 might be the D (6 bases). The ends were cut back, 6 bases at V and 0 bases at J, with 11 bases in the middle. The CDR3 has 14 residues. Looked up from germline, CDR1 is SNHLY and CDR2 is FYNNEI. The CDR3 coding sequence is TGTGCCAGCAGCGGGAGTATGTACCAAGAGACCCAGTACTTC. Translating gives CASSGSMYQETQYF.

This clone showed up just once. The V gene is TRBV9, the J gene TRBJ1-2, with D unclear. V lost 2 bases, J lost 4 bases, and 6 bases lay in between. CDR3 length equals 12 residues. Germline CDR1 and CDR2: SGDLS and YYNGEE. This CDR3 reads CASSVHTYGYTF. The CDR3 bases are TGTGCCAGCAGCGTTCACACCTATGGCTACACCTTC. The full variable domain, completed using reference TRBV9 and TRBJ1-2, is DSGVTQTPKHLITATGQRVTLRCSPRSGDLSVYWYQQSLDQGLQFLIQYYNGEERAKGNILERFSAQQFPDLHSELNLSSLELGDSALYFCASSVHTYGYTFGSGTRLTVV.

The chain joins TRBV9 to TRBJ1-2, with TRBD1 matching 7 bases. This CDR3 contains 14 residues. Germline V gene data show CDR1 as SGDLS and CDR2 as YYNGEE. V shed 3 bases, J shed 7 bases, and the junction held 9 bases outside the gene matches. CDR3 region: CASSEGDSPVGYTF. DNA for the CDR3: TGTGCCAGCAGCGAGGGGGACAGCCCCGTTGGCTACACCTTC.

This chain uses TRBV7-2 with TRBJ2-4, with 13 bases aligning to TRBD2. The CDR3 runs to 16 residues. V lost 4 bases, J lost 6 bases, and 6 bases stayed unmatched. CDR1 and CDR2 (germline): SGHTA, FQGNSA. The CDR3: CASSSELAGGGNIQYF. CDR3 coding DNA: TGTGCCAGCAGCTCAGAACTAGCGGGAGGGGGAAACATTCAGTACTTC.

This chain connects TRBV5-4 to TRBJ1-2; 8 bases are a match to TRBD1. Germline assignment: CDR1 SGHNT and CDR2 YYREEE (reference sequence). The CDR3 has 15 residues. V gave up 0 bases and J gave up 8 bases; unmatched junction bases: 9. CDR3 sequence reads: CASSLVGQAFMGYTF. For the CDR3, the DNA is TGTGCCAGCAGCTTGGTGGGACAGGCCTTTATGGGCTACACCTTC. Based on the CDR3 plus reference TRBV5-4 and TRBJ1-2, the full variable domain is ETGVTQSPTHLIKTRGQQVTLRCSSQSGHNTVSWYQQALGQGPQFIFQYYREEENGRGNFPPRFSGLQFPNYSSELNVNALELDDSALYLCASSLVGQAFMGYTFGSGTRLTVV.

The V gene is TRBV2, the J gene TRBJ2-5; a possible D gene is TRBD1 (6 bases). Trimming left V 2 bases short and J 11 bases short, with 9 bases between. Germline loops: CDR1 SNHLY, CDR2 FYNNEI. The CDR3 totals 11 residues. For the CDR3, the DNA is TGTGCCAGCAGTGAAATAGGGGGTCAGTACTTC. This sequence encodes CASSEIGGQYF.

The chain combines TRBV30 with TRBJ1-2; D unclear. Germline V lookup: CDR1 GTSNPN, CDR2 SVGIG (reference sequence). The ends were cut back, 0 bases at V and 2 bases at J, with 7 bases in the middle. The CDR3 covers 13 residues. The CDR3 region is CAWSVSANYGYTF. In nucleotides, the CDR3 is TGTGCCTGGAGTGTAAGCGCGAACTATGGCTACACCTTC.

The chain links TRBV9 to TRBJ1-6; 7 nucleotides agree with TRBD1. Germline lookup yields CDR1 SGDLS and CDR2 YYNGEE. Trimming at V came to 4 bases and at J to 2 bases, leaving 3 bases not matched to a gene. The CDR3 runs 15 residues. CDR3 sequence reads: CASSTGAAYNSPLHF. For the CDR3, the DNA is TGTGCCAGCAGCACAGGGGCGGCCTATAATTCACCCCTCCACTTT.